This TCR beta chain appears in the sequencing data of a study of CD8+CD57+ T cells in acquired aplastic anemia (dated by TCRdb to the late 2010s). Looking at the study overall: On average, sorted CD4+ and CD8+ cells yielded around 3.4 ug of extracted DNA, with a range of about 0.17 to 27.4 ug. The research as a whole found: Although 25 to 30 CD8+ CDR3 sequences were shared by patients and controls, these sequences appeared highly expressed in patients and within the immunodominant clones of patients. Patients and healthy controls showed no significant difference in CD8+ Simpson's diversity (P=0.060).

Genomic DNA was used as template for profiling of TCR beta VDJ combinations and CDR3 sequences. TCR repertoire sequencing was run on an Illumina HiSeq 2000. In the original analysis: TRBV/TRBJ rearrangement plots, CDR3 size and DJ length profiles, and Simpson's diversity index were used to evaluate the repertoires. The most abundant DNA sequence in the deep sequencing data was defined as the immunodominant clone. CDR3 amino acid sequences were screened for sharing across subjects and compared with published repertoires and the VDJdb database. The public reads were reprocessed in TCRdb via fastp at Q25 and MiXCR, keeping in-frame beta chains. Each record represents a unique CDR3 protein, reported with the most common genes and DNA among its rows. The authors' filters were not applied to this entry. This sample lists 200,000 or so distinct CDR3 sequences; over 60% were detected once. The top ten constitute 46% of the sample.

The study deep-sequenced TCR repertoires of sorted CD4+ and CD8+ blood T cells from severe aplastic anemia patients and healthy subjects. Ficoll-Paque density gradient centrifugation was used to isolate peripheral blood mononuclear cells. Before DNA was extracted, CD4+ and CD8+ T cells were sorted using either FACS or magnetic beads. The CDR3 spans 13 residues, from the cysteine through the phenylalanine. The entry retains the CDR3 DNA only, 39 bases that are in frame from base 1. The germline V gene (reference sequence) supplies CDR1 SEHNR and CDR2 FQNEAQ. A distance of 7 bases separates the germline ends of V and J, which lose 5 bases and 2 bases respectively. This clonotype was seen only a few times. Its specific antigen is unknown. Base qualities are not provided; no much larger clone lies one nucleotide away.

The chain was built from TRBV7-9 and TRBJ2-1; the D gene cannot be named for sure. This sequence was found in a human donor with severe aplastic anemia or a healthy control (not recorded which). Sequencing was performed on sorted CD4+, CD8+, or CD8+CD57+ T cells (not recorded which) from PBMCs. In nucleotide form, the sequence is TGTGCCAGCAGCCAGAGGACCTACAATGAGCAGTTCTTC. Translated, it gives CASSQRTYNEQFF.